These 6 T cell receptor beta chains share one sample of origin, sequenced in a study of T cell clonality in common variable immunodeficiency (dated by TCRdb to the mid-2010s). The library relied on the immunoSEQ multiplex PCR assay. The table comes from immuneACCESS by way of TCRdb, which keeps in-frame sequences with V and J called. Part of the clones is missing from these tables; in studies checked, under half for an unresolved V gene and the rest for unknown reasons. The table records around 47,000 clones for this sample, and not one of them appears only once. The top ten constitute about 0.68% of the sample. The sample taken for sequencing was peripheral blood mononuclear cells. Every receptor here comes from a person aged 18 to 70 in good health.

This clone was found many times. The CDR3 goes on 3 residues after the read ends, and that part is filled in from the germline J gene. The chain uses TRBV6-4 and TRBJ2-3; 10 bases are shared with TRBD2. Germline lookup yields CDR1 MRHNA and CDR2 SNTAGT. The trim removed 5 bases at V and 1 base at J, leaving 6 bases unmatched. The CDR3 contains 16 residues. The sequenced CDR3 bases are TGTGCCAGCAGTCCGGCCGGGACTAGCGGCACAGATACG. Translation gives CASSPAGTSGTDT. The entire CDR3 sequence reads CASSPAGTSGTDTQYF.

This clone was seen at least ten times. This CDR3 is CSARDQLAGEVNEQFF. Partial CDR3 DNA: TGCAGTGCTAGAGATCAACTAGCGGGTGAAGTTAATGAG. V usage is TRBV20-1 and J usage is TRBJ2-1; 9 bases fit TRBD2. Coverage ceases 3 residues before the CDR3 finishes, and the germline J gene fills in the end. This CDR3 has 16 residues. With 0 bases clipped from V and 7 bases from J, the junction kept 10 bases outside the gene matches. Germline CDR1 DFQATT, CDR2 SNEGSKA (reference sequence).

Ten or more counts support this clone. Coverage ceases 3 residues before the CDR3 finishes, and the germline J gene fills in the end. The rearrangement joins TRBV20-1 to TRBJ2-3, with 8 bases matching TRBD1. With V trimmed by 3 bases and J by 1 base, 6 bases remained unmatched. There are 15 residues in the CDR3. Germline V CDR1 and CDR2: DFQATT, SNEGSKA (reference sequence). CDR3 residues: CSARTGARGTDTQYF. Incomplete CDR3 DNA: TGCAGTGCTAGGACAGGGGCGAGGGGCACAGATACG.

In this sample, this clone turned up many times. The part of the CDR3 DNA that was read is TGTGCCAGCAGTGAACAGGGGACCTACGAG. Translation: CASSEQGTYE. The entire CDR3 sequence reads CASSEQGTYEQYF. The chain couples TRBV6-4 to TRBJ2-7, with 7 nucleotides matching TRBD1. With the read ending 3 residues before the CDR3 end, the germline J gene is used to fill in that end. CDR3 length: 13 residues. Germline CDR1 is MRHNA and CDR2 is SNTAGT. Trimming took 3 bases from V and 2 from J; bases not matched to a gene: 1.

This clone came up many times. The read finishes 3 residues shy of the CDR3 end, and the germline J gene is used to complete it. This chain links TRBV19 with TRBJ1-6; D possibly corresponds to TRBD1 (5 bases). The CDR3 is 17 amino acids. The germline CDR1 and CDR2 sequences are LNHDA and SQIVND (reference sequence). V lost 3 bases and J 0 bases, leaving 12 bases between the germline ends. The CDR3 loop is CASSIGQGSSYNSPLHF. CDR3 DNA, as far as it was read: TGTGCCAGTAGTATTGGTCAGGGTAGCTCCTATAATTCACCC.

This clone was counted at least ten times. The observed sequence ends 3 residues before the CDR3 terminus, with the missing tail filled in from the germline J gene. The chain has TRBV15 and TRBJ2-1; 7 positions agree with TRBD1. The CDR3 covers 14 residues. CDR1 and CDR2 (germline): LNHNV, YYDKDF (reference sequence). J was trimmed by 8 bases and V by 4 bases; bases with no gene match: 8. The CDR3 spells CATSNRGHLDEQFF. Incomplete CDR3 DNA: TGTGCCACCAGCAACAGGGGTCATTTGGATGAG.